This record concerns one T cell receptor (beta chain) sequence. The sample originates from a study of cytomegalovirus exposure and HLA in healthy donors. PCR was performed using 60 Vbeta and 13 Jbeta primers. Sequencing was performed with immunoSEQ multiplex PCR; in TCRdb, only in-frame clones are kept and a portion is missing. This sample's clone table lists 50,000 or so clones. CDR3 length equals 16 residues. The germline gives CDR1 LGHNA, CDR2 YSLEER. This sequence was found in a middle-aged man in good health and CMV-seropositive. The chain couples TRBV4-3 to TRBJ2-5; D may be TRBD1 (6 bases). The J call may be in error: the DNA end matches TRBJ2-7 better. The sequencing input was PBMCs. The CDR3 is CASSPNLDSNSYEQYF. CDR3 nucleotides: TGCGCCAGCAGCCCGAATCTGGACAGTAACTCCTACGAGCAGTACTTC.